Detailed here is one T cell receptor beta chain. What it binds is unknown. V was trimmed by 6 bases and J by 14 bases, leaving 14 bases between them. This CDR3 comprises 12 residues. Germline CDR1 reads KGHSH; CDR2 reads LQKENI. This specimen comes from a study of cytomegalovirus exposure and HLA in healthy donors. The study, taken as a whole, reports: CMV serostatus was the sole immune exposure information available. A later analysis linked 15,000 to 20,000 TCR beta sequences to HLA alleles at 0.05 false discovery rate. Of the V segments, some could not be distinguished, including TRBV6-2 and TRBV6-3, and were excluded.

This PCR relied on a set of 60 Vbeta primers and 13 Jbeta primers. Using immunoSEQ multiplex PCR, the repertoire was profiled, and TCRdb retains in-frame clones only, with some absent. The table includes roughly 180,000 clones, 80% detected once. The sequence was obtained from a man aged 25-45 years in good health and CMV-seronegative. Sequenced: PBMCs. The V gene is TRBV18, the J gene TRBJ1-6; D is possibly TRBD1 (5 bases). Written as DNA, the CDR3 is TGTGCCAGCTCGCTCGGGGGAGGGGCCCTCCACTTT. Translation gives CASSLGGGALHF.